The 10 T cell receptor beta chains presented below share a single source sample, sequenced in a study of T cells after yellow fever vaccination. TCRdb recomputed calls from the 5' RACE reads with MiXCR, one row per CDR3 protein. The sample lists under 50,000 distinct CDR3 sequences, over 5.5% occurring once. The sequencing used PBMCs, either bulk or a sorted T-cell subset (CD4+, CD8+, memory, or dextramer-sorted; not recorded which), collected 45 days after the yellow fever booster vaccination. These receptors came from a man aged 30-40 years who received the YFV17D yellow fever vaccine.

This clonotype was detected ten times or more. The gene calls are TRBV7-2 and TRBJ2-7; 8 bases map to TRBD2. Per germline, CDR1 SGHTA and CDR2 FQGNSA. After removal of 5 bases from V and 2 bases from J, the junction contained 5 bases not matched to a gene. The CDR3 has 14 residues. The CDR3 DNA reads TGTGCCAGCAGCCAAACTAGCGGAGCCTACGAGCAGTACTTC. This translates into CASSQTSGAYEQYF.

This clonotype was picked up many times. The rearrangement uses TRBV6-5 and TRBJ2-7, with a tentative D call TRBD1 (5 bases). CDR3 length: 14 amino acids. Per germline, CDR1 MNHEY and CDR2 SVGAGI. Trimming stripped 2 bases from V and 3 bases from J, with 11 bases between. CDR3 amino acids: CASSYQWQGYEQYF. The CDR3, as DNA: TGTGCCAGCAGTTACCAGTGGCAGGGCTACGAGCAGTACTTC.

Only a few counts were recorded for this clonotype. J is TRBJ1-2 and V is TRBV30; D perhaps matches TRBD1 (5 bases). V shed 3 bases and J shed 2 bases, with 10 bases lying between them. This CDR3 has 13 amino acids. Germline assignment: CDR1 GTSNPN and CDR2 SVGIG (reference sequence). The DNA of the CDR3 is TGTGCCTGGAGGGGACTGACCAACTATGGCTACACCTTC. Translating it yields CAWRGLTNYGYTF.

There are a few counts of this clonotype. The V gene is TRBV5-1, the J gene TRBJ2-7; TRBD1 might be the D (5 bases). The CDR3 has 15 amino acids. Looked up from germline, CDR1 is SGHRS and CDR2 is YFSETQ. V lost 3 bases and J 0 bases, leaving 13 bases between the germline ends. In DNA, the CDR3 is TGCGCCAGCAGCTGGGATTGGGGCTTCTCCTACGAGCAGTACTTC. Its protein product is CASSWDWGFSYEQYF.

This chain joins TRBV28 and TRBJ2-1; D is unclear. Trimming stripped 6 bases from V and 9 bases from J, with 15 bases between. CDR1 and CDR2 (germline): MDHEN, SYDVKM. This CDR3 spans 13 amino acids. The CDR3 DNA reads TGTGCCAGCAGCCCCGGTTTTTTTGGTGAGCAGTTCTTC. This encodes CASSPGFFGEQFF.

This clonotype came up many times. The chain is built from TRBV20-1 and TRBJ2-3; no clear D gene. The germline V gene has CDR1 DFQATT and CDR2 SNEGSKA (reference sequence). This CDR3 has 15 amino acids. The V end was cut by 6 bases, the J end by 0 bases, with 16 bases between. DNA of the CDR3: TGCAGTGCCTCACTAATTTCCTTTAGCACAGATACGCAGTATTTT. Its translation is CSASLISFSTDTQYF.

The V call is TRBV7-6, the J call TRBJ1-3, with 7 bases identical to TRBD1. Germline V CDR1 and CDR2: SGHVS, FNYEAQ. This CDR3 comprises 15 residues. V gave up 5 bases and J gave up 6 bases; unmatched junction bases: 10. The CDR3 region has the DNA TGTGCCAGCAGCAGCTCCGGGACAGCGGTAAACACCATATATTTT. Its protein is CASSSSGTAVNTIYF.

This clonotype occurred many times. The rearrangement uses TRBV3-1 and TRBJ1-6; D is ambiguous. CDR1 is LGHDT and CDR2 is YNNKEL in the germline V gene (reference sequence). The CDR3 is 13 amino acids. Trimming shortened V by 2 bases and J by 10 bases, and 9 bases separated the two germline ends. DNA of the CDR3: TGTGCCAGCAGCCAACGGACCGAATCACCCCTCCACTTT. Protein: CASSQRTESPLHF.

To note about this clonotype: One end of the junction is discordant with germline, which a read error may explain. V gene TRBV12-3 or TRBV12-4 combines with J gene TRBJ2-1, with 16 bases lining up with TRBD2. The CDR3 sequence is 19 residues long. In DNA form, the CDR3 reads TGTGCCATCAGTTCCGGGACTAGCGGGAGGGCCTCCCCGCTTAATGAGCAGTTCTTC. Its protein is CAISSGTSGRASPLNEQFF.

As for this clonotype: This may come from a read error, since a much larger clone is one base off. CDR3: CSAPPNGEGPLSKKLFF. The CDR3 bases are TGCAGTGCTCCACCAAACGGTGAGGGACCACTATCCAAAAAACTGTTTTTT. This chain connects TRBV20-1 to TRBJ1-4, with a weak D call TRBD1 (5 bases). V lost 5 bases and J lost 9, with 28 bases in between. Germline lookup yields CDR1 DFQATT and CDR2 SNEGSKA (reference sequence). This CDR3 is built from 17 residues.